This record covers a single T cell receptor (beta chain). No antigen is known for it. Germline CDR1 is MDHEN and CDR2 is SYDVKM. The CDR3 is made up of 16 amino acids. Trimming shortened V by 6 bases and J by 2 bases, and 19 bases separated the two germline ends. This specimen belongs to a study of cytomegalovirus exposure and HLA in healthy donors. Repertoires were generated with immunoSEQ multiplex PCR, while TCRdb's copy carries only in-frame clones and drops some. The sample includes approximately 200,000 clones, about 90% of them seen just once. General observations from the study: Diagnosis of cytomegalovirus status made by the classifier reportedly showed high specificity and sensitivity. Listed as cytomegalovirus-associated were 150 or so TCR beta chains.

Input material: PBMCs. The rearrangement links TRBV28 to TRBJ1-1; possibly TRBD1 for D (6 bases). This sequence originates from a woman aged 18-29 years in good health and CMV-seronegative. The CDR3, as DNA: TGTGCCAGCAGGGAAACCGGGACACGAGGTAACACTGAAGCTTTCTTT. The encoded protein is CASRETGTRGNTEAFF.